Following are 30 T cell receptor beta chains from one sample sequenced in a study of T cell repertoires in cytomegalovirus infection. TCRdb reprocessed the reads via MiXCR and lists one record per CDR3 protein. The sample consists of fewer than 950,000 distinct CDR3 sequences, around a third of them appearing once. No antigen has been identified for these receptors. The sequencing used cultured CD8+ T cells from PBMCs, collected from culture after CMV antigen stimulation. Receptors were obtained from a human donor in good health (CMV status not recorded). Some clones in this sample may be carry-over from other donors' samples.

Note on this clonotype: The CDR3 does not end in the conserved phenylalanine or tryptophan, so this is likely a read error. The chain is built from TRBV6-4 and TRBJ1-5; no firm D call. V lost 5 bases to trimming and J lost 1 base, with 6 bases between them. The CDR3 length is 13 residues. Looked up from germline, CDR1 is MRHNA and CDR2 is SNTAGT. Here the CDR3 reads CASSTFSNQPQHS. The CDR3 coding sequence is TGTGCCAGCAGTACGTTCAGCAATCAGCCCCAGCATTCT.

In nucleotides, the CDR3 is TGTGCCATACCCAGGGTAGCAGCCACCGGGGAGCTGTTTTTT. Protein product: CAIPRVAATGELFF. The V call is TRBV2, the J call TRBJ2-2, with D possibly TRBD1 on 5 matching bases. CDR1 is SNHLY and CDR2 is FYNNEI in the germline V gene. This CDR3 region has 14 residues. The V gene lost 10 bases and the J gene lost 4 bases, with 16 bases spanning the gap.

The genes are TRBV7-6 and TRBJ2-2, with D possibly TRBD1 on 6 matching bases. CDR3 length equals 16 residues. Germline-derived CDR1 and CDR2 are SGHVS and FNYEAQ. Trimming removed 1 base at V and 7 bases at J, with 16 bases between. The CDR3 DNA sequence: TGTGCCAGCAGCTTAGAAGCAGGGGTTAAGGACGGGGAGCTGTTTTTT. It encodes CASSLEAGVKDGELFF. The complete variable domain, with remaining parts taken from reference TRBV7-6 and TRBJ2-2, reads GAGVSQSPRYKVTKRGQDVALRCDPISGHVSLYWYRQALGQGPEFLTYFNYEAQQDKSGLPNDRFSAERPEGSISTLTIQRTEQRDSAMYRCASSLEAGVKDGELFFGEGSRLTVL.

The CDR3 DNA is TGTGCTAGTGGTGCCGGGACTAAGAATCAGCCCCAGCATTTT. Amino acids: CASGAGTKNQPQHF. The chain employs TRBV12-5 and TRBJ1-5, with a possible D match to TRBD1 (5 bases). The CDR3 length is 14 residues. The germline V and J ends were trimmed by 5 bases and 4 bases, with 12 bases remaining between them. Germline CDR1 reads LGHNT; CDR2 reads FRNRAP.

In this sample, this clonotype turned up a few times. J is TRBJ2-3 and V is TRBV7-8, with 9 bases fitting TRBD1. The V gene end was trimmed by 1 base and the J gene end by 7 bases; junction bases not matched to a gene: 9. The V gene's germline CDR1 is SGHVS and CDR2 FQNEAQ. The CDR3 contains 16 residues. CDR3 region: CASSLETGGPWYTQYF. DNA for the CDR3: TGTGCCAGCAGCTTAGAGACAGGGGGGCCGTGGTATACGCAGTATTTT.

This clonotype was seen a few times. This chain uses TRBV5-5 with TRBJ2-2; D is possibly TRBD1 or TRBD2 (5 bases each). From germline, CDR1 is SGHKS and CDR2 YYEKEE (reference sequence). The V end was cut by 4 bases, the J end by 9 bases, with 13 bases between. The CDR3 length is 13 residues. The chain's CDR3 is CASSTPGAWELFF. CDR3 sequence (DNA): TGTGCCAGCAGCACCCCCGGGGCTTGGGAGCTGTTTTTT.

The chain carries TRBV6-6 and TRBJ2-3; D gene ambiguous. This CDR3 comprises 13 residues. The germline gives CDR1 MNHNY, CDR2 SVGAGI (reference sequence). Trimming removed 2 bases from V and 2 bases from J, with 5 bases in between. DNA of the CDR3: TGTGCCAGCAGTTACCACCTCACAGATACGCAGTATTTT. Protein product: CASSYHLTDTQYF.

The chain recombines TRBV11-3 with TRBJ2-3; D gene uncertain. V was pared by 0 bases and J by 5 bases, with 6 bases between. The CDR3 is 13 amino acids. Germline CDR1 SGHNT, CDR2 YENEEA. The DNA of the CDR3 is TGTGCCAGCAGCTTAGATTTCGGAGATACGCAGTATTTT. The encoded protein is CASSLDFGDTQYF.

This clonotype has just a few counts. The chain uses TRBV6-2 or TRBV6-3 and TRBJ2-7, with D possibly matching TRBD2 (5 bases). This CDR3 is built from 13 residues. Germline V lookup: CDR1 MNHEY, CDR2 SVGEGT. The germline V and J ends were trimmed by 8 bases and 6 bases, with 17 bases remaining between them. CDR3 protein: CASLQMGSREQYF. In DNA, the CDR3 is TGTGCCAGCCTCCAAATGGGGAGCCGCGAGCAGTACTTC.

As concerns this clonotype: Being one base from a much bigger clone, this may be a read error. The rearrangement links TRBV7-6 to TRBJ2-1, with D perhaps matching TRBD1 (6 bases). Germline CDR1 and CDR2: SGHVS and FNYEAQ. The CDR3 is made up of 13 amino acids. Here the CDR3 reads CVSLDSSYNEQFF. The DNA for the CDR3 is TGTGTCAGCCTGGACAGTTCCTACAATGAGCAGTTCTTC.

The genes are TRBV7-8 and TRBJ2-7, with D perhaps being TRBD1 or TRBD2 (6 bases each). Germline V gene lookup returns CDR1 SGHVS and CDR2 FQNEAQ. The CDR3 is 16 amino acids. V lost 3 bases and J 1 base, leaving 16 bases between the germline ends. CDR3 in amino acids: CASSLGGRSLSYEQYF. In DNA form, the CDR3 reads TGTGCCAGCAGCTTGGGGGGCCGTAGCCTTTCCTACGAGCAGTACTTC.

The gene calls are TRBV18 and TRBJ2-3; weak D call: TRBD2 (5 bases). CDR3 length: 16 amino acids. Germline CDR1 reads KGHSH; CDR2 reads LQKENI. The V and J ends lost 4 bases and 2 bases respectively, with 16 bases between them. The CDR3 loop reads CASSQSFSGDTDTQYF. The CDR3 nucleotides are TGTGCCAGCTCACAATCCTTTTCCGGGGACACAGATACGCAGTATTTT.

The chain has TRBV20-1 and TRBJ2-7; D may be TRBD1 (5 bases). The CDR3 has 13 residues. V shed 0 bases and J shed 0 bases, with 6 bases lying between them. Germline V gene sequence: CDR1 DFQATT, CDR2 SNEGSKA (reference sequence). Here the CDR3 reads CSARERGSYEQYF. For the CDR3, the DNA is TGCAGTGCTAGAGAAAGGGGCTCCTACGAGCAGTACTTC.

There are a few counts of this clonotype. The V gene is TRBV7-6, the J gene TRBJ1-1; maybe TRBD1 (5 bases). The CDR3 extends over 14 amino acids. Trimming pared 7 bases from V and 6 bases from J, leaving 18 bases between. CDR1 SGHVS and CDR2 FNYEAQ come from the germline V gene. CDR3 sequence: CASTLRENSAEAFF. In DNA, the CDR3 is TGTGCCAGCACCCTCAGGGAAAACAGCGCTGAAGCTTTCTTT.

The chain uses TRBV7-9 and TRBJ2-3; TRBD2 matches 12 bases. This CDR3 has 17 amino acids. V shed 1 base, J shed 2 bases, and the junction held 4 bases outside the gene matches. The germline gives CDR1 SEHNR, CDR2 FQNEAQ (reference sequence). The CDR3 DNA is TGTGCCAGCAGCTTAGTCGGACTAGCGGGGTACACAGATACGCAGTATTTT. Encoded protein: CASSLVGLAGYTDTQYF.

The CDR3 loop is CASFDGGNSYEQYF. CDR3 DNA sequence: TGTGCCAGCTTTGACGGGGGCAACTCCTACGAGCAGTACTTC. This chain joins TRBV5-6 and TRBJ2-7; D is perhaps TRBD1 or TRBD2 (6 bases each). The CDR3 has 14 amino acids. Germline CDR1 and CDR2: SGHDT and YYEEEE. Trimming took off 7 bases at V and 0 bases at J, with 14 bases between the two ends.

This clonotype has more than one count but fewer than ten. The chain joins TRBV12-3 or TRBV12-4 to TRBJ1-1; D is undetermined. Trimming stripped 4 bases from V and 2 bases from J, with 8 bases between. The CDR3 has 13 residues. The CDR3 reads CASSSWINTEAFF. Written as DNA, the CDR3 is TGTGCCAGCAGTTCCTGGATAAACACTGAAGCTTTCTTT.

The V and J genes are TRBV6-5 and TRBJ2-2; tentative D call: TRBD2 (6 bases). Germline loops: CDR1 MNHEY, CDR2 SVGAGI. This CDR3 has 14 amino acids. Trimming took off 8 bases at V and 0 bases at J, with 10 bases between the two ends. DNA for the CDR3: TGTGCCAGCGCCGGGACTTCGAACACCGGGGAGCTGTTTTTT. Amino acid sequence: CASAGTSNTGELFF.

This chain joins TRBV15 and TRBJ1-1; a weak D match, TRBD1 (6 bases). Germline V gene sequence: CDR1 LNHNV, CDR2 YYDKDF (reference sequence). V gave up 1 base and J gave up 3 bases, with 15 bases separating them. CDR3 length equals 16 residues. The DNA of the CDR3 is TGTGCCACCAGCAGAGTCGACATTCACAGGGACACTGAAGCTTTCTTT. It specifies CATSRVDIHRDTEAFF.

Only one count was recorded for this clonotype. This chain links TRBV6-2 or TRBV6-3 with TRBJ1-1; D unresolved. This CDR3 spans 15 amino acids. Germline values: CDR1 MNHEY, CDR2 SVGEGT. With 2 bases removed from V and 5 bases from J, the gap between germline ends came to 15 bases. CDR3 in DNA: TGTGCCAGCAGTTACACCGACATGGGAAGGACTGAAGCTTTCTTT. As protein: CASSYTDMGRTEAFF.

This clonotype was observed a handful of times. Here the CDR3 DNA reads TGTGCCAGCAGTTACGGACAGGGGCCGAGCTCCTACGAGCAGTACTTC. The encoded protein is CASSYGQGPSSYEQYF. This chain connects TRBV6-5 to TRBJ2-7; 9 positions agree with TRBD1. This CDR3 region has 16 residues. Germline lookup yields CDR1 MNHEY and CDR2 SVGAGI. The V gene end was trimmed by 2 bases and the J gene end by 0 bases; junction bases not matched to a gene: 5.

This clonotype was seen more than once but under ten times. The J gene is TRBJ1-2, the V gene TRBV12-3 or TRBV12-4; no clear D. Trimming shortened V by 4 bases and J by 5 bases, and 17 bases separated the two germline ends. The CDR3 extends over 15 amino acids. CDR3 protein: CASSYGSPLVYGYTF. Here the CDR3 DNA reads TGTGCCAGCAGTTACGGGAGTCCACTAGTATATGGCTACACCTTC.

V usage is TRBV27 and J usage is TRBJ2-3; TRBD2 matches at 8 bases. Germline CDR1 and CDR2: MNHEY and SMNVEV (reference sequence). Trimming at V came to 1 base and at J to 3 bases, leaving 12 bases not matched to a gene. This CDR3 is built from 18 residues. The DNA of the CDR3 is TGTGCCAGCAGTTTATTAAAGCCGGGACTAGGGGGAACAGATACGCAGTATTTT. It codes for CASSLLKPGLGGTDTQYF.

The sample holds a few counts of this clonotype. This rearrangement joins TRBV20-1 to TRBJ2-3, with 10 bases lining up with TRBD2. The CDR3 contains 15 residues. From germline, CDR1 is DFQATT and CDR2 SNEGSKA (reference sequence). The V gene end was trimmed by 3 bases and the J gene end by 6 bases; junction bases not matched to a gene: 9. CDR3 bases: TGCAGTGCTAGTATTGTAGCGGGGGGCAGCGATACGCAGTATTTT. Its protein product is CSASIVAGGSDTQYF.

This clonotype was seen more than once but under ten times. The chain links TRBV27 to TRBJ1-5; D gene unclear. V lost 1 base to trimming and J lost 0 bases, with 13 bases between them. CDR3 length equals 17 residues. Germline lookup yields CDR1 MNHEY and CDR2 SMNVEV (reference sequence). The chain's CDR3 is CASSLLSGQISNQPQHF. The CDR3 region has the DNA TGTGCCAGCAGTTTATTGTCTGGGCAGATTAGCAATCAGCCCCAGCATTTT.

This clonotype was observed a single time. The chain recombines TRBV20-1 with TRBJ2-5; TRBD1 or TRBD2 may be the D gene (5 bases each). This CDR3 has 13 residues. CDR1 DFQATT and CDR2 SNEGSKA come from the germline V gene (reference sequence). V dropped 5 bases and J dropped 1 base, with 11 bases sitting between them. The CDR3 region has the DNA TGCAGTGCTGCAGGGACCCCCCAAGAGACCCAGTACTTC. This gives the protein CSAAGTPQETQYF.

The sample holds a few counts of this clonotype. The chain joins TRBV18 to TRBJ2-5; possibly TRBD1 or TRBD2 for D (5 bases each). In germline, CDR1 is KGHSH, CDR2 LQKENI. The CDR3 extends over 15 amino acids. Trimming pared 1 base from V and 2 bases from J, leaving 11 bases between. CDR3 nucleotides: TGTGCCAGCTCACCACGAGGGACCCCACAAGAGACCCAGTACTTC. Its protein is CASSPRGTPQETQYF.

This clonotype has a count of ten or more. The V and J genes are TRBV7-6 and TRBJ1-2; D is ambiguous. The CDR3 length is 13 residues. Germline V gene sequence: CDR1 SGHVS, CDR2 FNYEAQ. Between the trimmed V and J ends, which lost 5 bases and 2 bases, there was a span of 9 bases. The CDR3 protein is CASSPDGNYGYTF. The CDR3 coding sequence is TGTGCCAGCAGCCCCGACGGAAACTATGGCTACACCTTC.

The chain combines TRBV6-5 with TRBJ2-3; D ambiguous. The V end was cut by 5 bases, the J end by 4 bases, with 13 bases between. In germline, CDR1 is MNHEY, CDR2 SVGAGI. The CDR3 sequence is 14 residues long. The CDR3 spells CASSRVPVADTQYF. CDR3 coding DNA: TGTGCCAGCAGTCGGGTCCCGGTCGCAGATACGCAGTATTTT.

This clonotype was observed once. The genes are TRBV12-3 or TRBV12-4 and TRBJ1-5; unclear D gene. Trimming stripped 5 bases from V and 6 bases from J, with 14 bases between. This CDR3 comprises 14 residues. The CDR3 DNA follows: TGTGCCAGCAGTCCTTGGCGGGCCTCTCAGCCCCAGCATTTT. As protein: CASSPWRASQPQHF.